These 26 T cell receptor beta chains were sequenced from one sample in a study of cytomegalovirus exposure and HLA in healthy donors. The PCR was carried out with 60 Vbeta primers and 13 Jbeta primers. The data were produced by immunoSEQ multiplex PCR, yet TCRdb's version contains in-frame clones alone and is incomplete. This table has some 95,000 clones, less than 80% appearing once. The sequencing input was PBMCs. Every receptor here comes from a woman in her thirties or forties in good health and CMV-seropositive.

V is TRBV19 and J is TRBJ2-6, with 7 bases that match TRBD1. V was pared by 1 base and J by 0 bases, with 9 bases of the junction left unmatched. The CDR3 length is 19 residues. CDR1 LNHDA and CDR2 SQIVND come from the germline V gene (reference sequence). The CDR3 loop is CASSIVGGQPFSGANVLTF. The CDR3 coding sequence is TGTGCCAGTAGTATAGTTGGGGGACAGCCATTCTCTGGGGCCAACGTCCTGACTTTC.

This sequence joins TRBV9 and TRBJ2-1; TRBD2 agrees at 13 bases. The CDR3 is 16 amino acids. Germline V gives CDR1 SGDLS, CDR2 YYNGEE. Trimming cost V 3 bases and J 3 bases; bases outside gene matches: 3. CDR3 in amino acids: CASSGGTSGNYNEQFF. CDR3 nucleotide sequence: TGTGCCAGCAGCGGGGGGACTAGCGGGAACTACAATGAGCAGTTCTTC.

J is TRBJ2-2 and V is TRBV2; 8 bases are shared with TRBD1. There are 14 residues in the CDR3. Trimming at V came to 6 bases and at J to 1 base, leaving 1 base not matched to a gene. The V gene's germline CDR1 is SNHLY and CDR2 FYNNEI. As DNA, the CDR3 is TGTGCCAGCAGGGGGACAGGGAACACCGGGGAGCTGTTTTTT. Protein sequence: CASRGTGNTGELFF.

This clone was seen a few times. The CDR3: CSVATGQELFF. CDR3 DNA: TGCAGCGTCGCGACAGGACAAGAACTGTTTTTT. V and J are TRBV29-1 and TRBJ1-4; TRBD1 is a possible D gene (6 bases). This CDR3 region has 11 residues. The germline V gene encodes CDR1 SQVTM and CDR2 ANQGSEA. Trimming took off 6 bases at V and 12 bases at J, with 14 bases between the two ends.

The DNA for the CDR3 is TGTGCCAGCAGTTTTTTCAAGTGGGGCGCGGATAGCTCCTACGAGCAGTACTTC. Translated: CASSFFKWGADSSYEQYF. This chain joins TRBV28 and TRBJ2-7; possible D gene TRBD1, 5 bases. The germline V and J ends were trimmed by 3 bases and 0 bases, with 21 bases remaining between them. The CDR3 sequence is 18 residues long. Per germline, CDR1 MDHEN and CDR2 SYDVKM.

This chain uses TRBV30 with TRBJ2-7; a weak D match, TRBD1 (6 bases). This CDR3 is built from 13 residues. Germline CDR1 reads GTSNPN; CDR2 reads SVGIG (reference sequence). V lost 4 bases to trimming and J lost 6 bases, with 16 bases between them. Written as DNA, the CDR3 is TGTGCCTGGATCGAAGGGGGAACGGGCGAGCAGTACTTC. Translation: CAWIEGGTGEQYF.

The rearrangement links TRBV18 to TRBJ2-7; 9 nucleotides agree with TRBD2. J lost 6 bases, V lost 3 bases, and 12 bases had no gene match. The CDR3 is 16 amino acids. Germline V CDR1 and CDR2: KGHSH, LQKENI. CDR3 residues: CASSPRSGSGVGEQYF. Written as DNA, the CDR3 is TGTGCCAGCTCACCCCGTAGCGGGAGTGGCGTGGGCGAGCAGTACTTC.

The chain joins TRBV9 to TRBJ2-2; 11 bases fit TRBD2. Germline lookup yields CDR1 SGDLS and CDR2 YYNGEE. After removal of 0 bases from V and 6 bases from J, the junction contained 4 bases not matched to a gene. The CDR3 has 16 amino acids. The CDR3 region is CASSVDLLAGAGELFF. CDR3 sequence (DNA): TGTGCCAGCAGCGTAGATTTACTAGCGGGAGCCGGGGAGCTGTTTTTT.

The gene calls are TRBV18 and TRBJ2-3; D remains ambiguous. This CDR3 has 15 amino acids. V shed 3 bases and J shed 0 bases, with 10 bases lying between them. The germline CDR1 and CDR2 sequences are KGHSH and LQKENI. CDR3 nucleotides: TGTGCCAGCTCACCTTTCCCGACTAGCACAGATACGCAGTATTTT. It encodes CASSPFPTSTDTQYF. The variable domain in full, with the rest retrieved from reference TRBV18 and TRBJ2-3, is NAGVMQNPRHLVRRRGQEARLRCSPMKGHSHVYWYRQLPEEGLKFMVYLQKENIIDESGMPKERFSAEFPKEGPSILRIQQVVRGDSAAYFCASSPFPTSTDTQYFGPGTRLTVL.

The gene calls are TRBV6-1 and TRBJ1-5, with D tentatively TRBD1 (5 bases). Germline assignment: CDR1 MNHNS and CDR2 SASEGT. The V end lost 2 bases, the J end lost 3 bases, and 11 bases lay between the germline ends. The CDR3 is 15 amino acids. The CDR3 spells CASSEWGTPNQPQHF. In nucleotides, the CDR3 is TGTGCCAGCAGTGAATGGGGGACTCCCAATCAGCCCCAGCATTTT.

The V gene is TRBV7-9, the J gene TRBJ1-1, with a tentative D call TRBD1 (5 bases). Germline loops: CDR1 SEHNR, CDR2 FQNEAQ (reference sequence). V gave up 7 bases and J gave up 2 bases, with 14 bases separating them. This CDR3 region has 14 residues. In DNA form, the CDR3 reads TGTGCCAGCATCGGGGGTTGGTCCAACACTGAAGCTTTCTTT. This encodes CASIGGWSNTEAFF.

The CDR3 sequence: CASSSSTSGRGNEQFF. DNA of the CDR3: TGCGCCAGCAGCTCGTCAACTAGCGGGAGGGGGAATGAGCAGTTCTTC. The chain combines TRBV5-1 with TRBJ2-1, with 13 bases aligning to TRBD2. Trimming cost V 3 bases and J 7 bases; bases outside gene matches: 7. The CDR3 has 16 amino acids. Germline V gene lookup returns CDR1 SGHRS and CDR2 YFSETQ.

The rearrangement links TRBV7-8 to TRBJ1-1; D may be TRBD1 (5 bases). Germline V gives CDR1 SGHVS, CDR2 FQNEAQ. Trimming stripped 3 bases from V and 6 bases from J, with 17 bases between. This CDR3 region has 15 residues. The CDR3 reads CASSLGWGRSPEAFF. DNA of the CDR3: TGTGCCAGCAGCTTGGGGTGGGGCAGATCCCCTGAAGCTTTCTTT.

V is TRBV27 and J is TRBJ2-2, with 8 bases matching TRBD1. The ends lost 4 bases at V and 5 bases at J; junction bases unmatched: 6. Germline V lookup: CDR1 MNHEY, CDR2 SMNVEV (reference sequence). The CDR3 totals 15 residues. The CDR3 loop is CASSSWTGSTGELFF. The CDR3 bases are TGTGCCAGCAGTTCGTGGACAGGGTCGACCGGGGAGCTGTTTTTT.

This clone was counted a few times. The rearrangement uses TRBV5-1 and TRBJ1-2; D is perhaps TRBD1 (6 bases). This CDR3 contains 15 residues. Germline CDR1 is SGHRS and CDR2 is YFSETQ. V was cut by 0 bases and J by 4 bases, with 13 bases left in between. The CDR3 bases are TGCGCCAGCAGCTTGGCCCTAGACAGGTCCTATGGCTACACCTTC. Translating gives CASSLALDRSYGYTF.

The chain uses TRBV13 and TRBJ2-5; 7 nucleotides align to TRBD1. The V gene end was trimmed by 0 bases and the J gene end by 2 bases; junction bases not matched to a gene: 6. This CDR3 is 16 amino acids long. CDR1 and CDR2 (germline): PRHDT, FYEKMQ (reference sequence). DNA for the CDR3: TGTGCCAGCAGCTTAGGGACAGGGCTTATTCAAGAGACCCAGTACTTC. This sequence encodes CASSLGTGLIQETQYF.

The V gene is TRBV7-8, the J gene TRBJ2-1; 12 nucleotides match TRBD2. The CDR3 is 15 residues long. Looked up from germline, CDR1 is SGHVS and CDR2 is FQNEAQ. Germline trimming cut 5 bases from V and 6 bases from J; bases unmatched to any gene: 5. CDR3 in DNA: TGTGCCAGCAGCCCAAGGACTAGCGGGACCAATGAGCAGTTCTTC. This sequence encodes CASSPRTSGTNEQFF.

This clone came up a few times. The chain links TRBV25-1 to TRBJ1-4; the D gene is possibly TRBD1 (5 bases). CDR1 MGHDK and CDR2 SYGVNS come from the germline V gene. Between the trimmed V and J ends, which lost 1 base and 4 bases, there was a span of 10 bases. The CDR3 extends over 15 amino acids. The CDR3: CASSESAGNNEKLFF. The CDR3 bases are TGTGCCAGCAGTGAATCGGCAGGGAATAATGAAAAACTGTTTTTT.

The V gene is TRBV7-2, the J gene TRBJ2-5; D not certain. The germline CDR1 and CDR2 sequences are SGHTA and FQGNSA. V was trimmed by 2 bases and J by 2 bases, leaving 9 bases between them. There are 14 residues in the CDR3. The CDR3 DNA follows: TGTGCCAGCAGCTTAAGAGGCCCGCAAGAGACCCAGTACTTC. As protein: CASSLRGPQETQYF.

The rearrangement joins TRBV4-1 to TRBJ2-1; 7 bases match TRBD2. The junction had 12 bases not matched to a gene; V was cut back by 2 bases and J by 5 bases. CDR3 length: 17 amino acids. Germline V gene data show CDR1 as MGHRA and CDR2 as YSYEKL. The CDR3 loop is CASSQPGRASGNNEQFF. The DNA for the CDR3 is TGCGCCAGCAGCCAACCTGGACGGGCTAGCGGTAACAATGAGCAGTTCTTC.

This chain links TRBV4-2 with TRBJ2-3, with D tentatively TRBD2 (6 bases). The germline V gene has CDR1 LGHNA and CDR2 YNFKEQ. The V end lost 6 bases, the J end lost 0 bases, and 10 bases lay between the germline ends. The CDR3 covers 14 residues. The CDR3 nucleotides read TGTGCCAGCAGGGCGGGATATAGCACAGATACGCAGTATTTT. This translates into CASRAGYSTDTQYF.

The chain couples TRBV19 to TRBJ2-5; 8 nucleotides agree with TRBD2. CDR1 is LNHDA and CDR2 is SQIVND in the germline V gene (reference sequence). Trimming cost V 5 bases and J 4 bases; bases outside gene matches: 12. CDR3 length: 16 amino acids. CDR3 protein: CASSSNVRAGVETQYF. The CDR3 DNA sequence: TGTGCCAGTAGTTCTAACGTTCGAGCGGGGGTAGAGACCCAGTACTTC.

J is TRBJ1-1 and V is TRBV10-2, with D unclear. Germline CDR1 WSHSY, CDR2 SAAADI. Trimming took 7 bases from V and 1 from J, leaving 13 bases between them. This CDR3 contains 14 residues. The CDR3 DNA reads TGCGCCAGCAATCAACAAGATTCGAACACTGAAGCTTTCTTT. It codes for CASNQQDSNTEAFF.

The J gene is TRBJ1-1, the V gene TRBV6-5; possible D gene TRBD1, 6 bases. The CDR3 covers 14 residues. Germline lookup yields CDR1 MNHEY and CDR2 SVGAGI. V was clipped by 1 base and J by 6 bases, with 12 bases between them. In nucleotides, the CDR3 is TGTGCCAGCAGTTACTTCGGGGGGCGGGCTGAAGCTTTCTTT. Protein sequence: CASSYFGGRAEAFF.

This clone has a single count. The genes are TRBV7-2 and TRBJ2-1; TRBD2 matches 8 bases. This CDR3 has 15 residues. Germline CDR1 and CDR2: SGHTA and FQGNSA. Unmatched junction bases numbered 9, after V lost 3 bases and J lost 8 bases. The CDR3 sequence is CASSFSGKKGYEQFF. Written as DNA, the CDR3 is TGTGCCAGCAGCTTTAGCGGGAAAAAGGGCTATGAGCAGTTCTTC.

The rearrangement links TRBV28 to TRBJ2-7; D possibly corresponds to TRBD1 (6 bases). The V end was cut by 6 bases, the J end by 3 bases, with 21 bases between. The germline V gene encodes CDR1 MDHEN and CDR2 SYDVKM. The CDR3 consists of 16 residues. DNA for the CDR3: TGTGCCAGCAGAGGGCTAAGGACAGATTACCTCTACGAGCAGTACTTC. Translation gives CASRGLRTDYLYEQYF.